This is a list of T cell receptor beta chains from one sample in a study of human T cells and chemical hapten exposure. TCRdb fed the RACE reads into MiXCR, producing one record per CDR3 protein. The data hold 90,000 or so distinct CDR3 sequences, with 7.5% to 9.5% observed a single time. The sequences come from whole blood, collected in connection with sensitization to the hapten diphenylcyclopropenone (DPC). Source of these receptors: a man aged 40-49 years with alopecia areata. Some clones in this sample may be carry-over from other donors' samples. The CDR3 runs from the conserved cysteine through the conserved F or W. D genes are given only for firm matches. Only some rows state a clone size, as once, few, many or a class for expanded clones.

TRBJ2-7 | TRBV6-1 | TRBD2 | few | TGTGCCAGCAGTACTAGCGGGGGATCCTACGAGCAGTACTTC | CASSTSGGSYEQYF
TRBJ1-1 | TRBV12-3/TRBV12-4 | NA | many | TGTGCCAGCAGCCTCCAGCTTAAGGACACTGAAGCTTTCTTT | CASSLQLKDTEAFF
TRBJ2-1 | TRBV6-2/TRBV6-3 | NA | NA | TGTGCCAGCAGTTACTCCCTAGTTAAACTCTACAATGAGCAGTTCTTC | CASSYSLVKLYNEQFF
TRBJ2-3 | TRBV12-3/TRBV12-4 | NA | few | TGTGCCAGCAGGCAGCCCTTAGGGATCCCGCCAGATACGCAGTATTTT | CASRQPLGIPPDTQYF
TRBJ1-3 | TRBV28 | NA | many | TGTGCCAGCAGTTCTGGACCGGAACGGGTTTCCACCATATATTTT | CASSSGPERVSTIYF
TRBJ2-1 | TRBV3-1 | TRBD1 | few | TGTGCCAGCAGCCAGGGTACAGGGGGCAATGAGCAGTTCTTC | CASSQGTGGNEQFF
TRBJ2-3 | TRBV6-5 | NA | few | TGTGCCAGCAGAGAACCCCATCGGGATACGCAGTATTTT | CASREPHRDTQYF
TRBJ1-1 | TRBV12-3/TRBV12-4 | NA | few | TGTGCCAGCAGTTTGATCGGGAGGTCTGAAGCTTTCTTT | CASSLIGRSEAFF
TRBJ1-1 | TRBV14 | NA | many | TGTGCCAGCAGCCGGCCGGGACTTCAGAACACTGAAGCTTTCTTT | CASSRPGLQNTEAFF
TRBJ2-7 | TRBV20-1 | NA | many | TGCAGTGCTAGAGATTCTAGGACAGTGGACGAGCAGTACTTC | CSARDSRTVDEQYF
TRBJ2-1 | TRBV6-2/TRBV6-3 | NA | few | TGTGCCAGCAGTCTAGTCAATGAGCAGTTCTTC | CASSLVNEQFF
TRBJ1-1 | TRBV3-1 | TRBD1 | many | TGTGCCAGCAGCCTTCGACAGGGTGAAGCTTTCTTT | CASSLRQGEAFF
TRBJ2-3 | TRBV7-2 | TRBD2 | many | TGTGCCAGCAGCTTATCGGGAGGACCAGATACGCAGTATTTT | CASSLSGGPDTQYF
TRBJ2-1 | TRBV6-2/TRBV6-3 | NA | many | TGTGCCAGCAGCCCGTTCGGACTAGACACAATACTACAGGGTGAGCAGTTCTTC | CASSPFGLDTILQGEQFF
TRBJ2-3 | TRBV7-2 | TRBD1 | many | TGTGCCAGCAGCTCCCCTGTGACAGGGGGCAACGGACCTGCTGATACGCAGTATTTT | CASSSPVTGGNGPADTQYF
TRBJ2-3 | TRBV7-3 | TRBD2 | few | TGTGCCAGCAGCTCACCGGGACTAGCGGTCACTAGCACAGATACGCAGTATTTT | CASSSPGLAVTSTDTQYF
TRBJ2-3 | TRBV21-1 | NA | few | TGTGCCAGCAGCAAAAGGGACTGGACAGGGCCGGTGGTGGATACGCAGTATTTT | CASSKRDWTGPVVDTQYF
TRBJ2-7 | TRBV7-2 | NA | many | TGTGCCTCCCTCGAGGGGGGGGAGCAGTACTTC | CASLEGGEQYF
TRBJ2-1 | TRBV2 | TRBD1 | many | TGTGCCAGCAGTGATACCCGGACAGGGCGCCTTGTCGTCGTTGAGCAGTTCTTC | CASSDTRTGRLVVVEQFF
TRBJ1-1 | TRBV5-1 | NA | NA | TGCGCCAGCAGCTTGGAACACGGTTGGACTGAAGCTTTCTTT | CASSLEHGWTEAFF
TRBJ2-7 | TRBV29-1 | TRBD1 | many | TGCAGCGCAGGGACAGGAGCCTACGAGCAGTACTTC | CSAGTGAYEQYF
TRBJ1-5 | TRBV30 | TRBD1 | many | TGTGCCTGGAGTCAGGGGGGCAATCAGCCCCAGCATTTT | CAWSQGGNQPQHF
TRBJ2-1 | TRBV30 | TRBD2 | few | TGTGCCTGGAATAGCGGGAGGGTTGAGCAGTTCTTC | CAWNSGRVEQFF
TRBJ2-1 | TRBV12-3/TRBV12-4 | TRBD2 | many | TGTGCCAGCAGTTTGAGGAGCGGGACCTACAATGAGCAGTTCTTC | CASSLRSGTYNEQFF
TRBJ2-1 | TRBV20-1 | TRBD1 | few | TGCAGTGCTCCGGACAGGAACTACAATGAGCAGTTCTTC | CSAPDRNYNEQFF
TRBJ1-1 | TRBV18 | TRBD1 | few | TGTGCCAGCTCACCAGGGACAGTTATGAACACTGAAGCTTTCTTT | CASSPGTVMNTEAFF
TRBJ1-2 | TRBV19 | NA | NA | TGTGCCAGTCGGTTAGGGGGGCATGGCTACACCTTC | CASRLGGHGYTF
TRBJ1-2 | TRBV4-1 | NA | NA | TGCGCCAGCAGACAAGACGGACAAGACTATGGCTACACCTTC | CASRQDGQDYGYTF